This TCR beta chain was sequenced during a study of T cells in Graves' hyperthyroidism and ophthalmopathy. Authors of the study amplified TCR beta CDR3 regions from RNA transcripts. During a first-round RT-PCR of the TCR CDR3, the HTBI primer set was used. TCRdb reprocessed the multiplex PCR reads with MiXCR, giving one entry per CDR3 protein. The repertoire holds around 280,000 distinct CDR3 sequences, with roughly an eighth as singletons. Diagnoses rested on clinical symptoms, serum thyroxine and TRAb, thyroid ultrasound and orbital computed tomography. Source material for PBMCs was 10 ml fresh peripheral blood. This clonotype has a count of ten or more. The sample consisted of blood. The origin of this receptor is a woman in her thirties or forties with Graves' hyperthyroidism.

The CDR3 nucleotides are TGTGCCAGCTTTGACCCCTTTTACAATGAGCAGTTCTTC. As protein: CASFDPFYNEQFF. The chain links TRBV28 to TRBJ2-1; D not certain. V lost 8 bases to trimming and J lost 4 bases, with 12 bases between them. Germline V gene lookup returns CDR1 MDHEN and CDR2 SYDVKM. This CDR3 contains 13 residues.